This is a list of T cell receptor beta chains from one sample in a study of blood T cell repertoires in COVID-19. The table came from immunoSEQ multiplex PCR; TCRdb's copy has only in-frame clones and leaves some out. This repertoire shows 98,000 or so clones, about 91% found once; its top ten account for roughly 5.5%. Sequenced material: peripheral blood. These receptors originate from a human donor in a cohort sampled during active COVID-19. CDR3s include the opening cysteine and the closing phenylalanine or tryptophan. D genes are given only for firm matches. Clone sizes are given selectively: once, few, many, or a class where the clone is expanded.

size: NA; D: TRBD1; V: TRBV24-1; J: TRBJ2-1; DNA: TGTGCCACCAGTGATAATACAGGGGGCTTTGAGCAGTTCTTC; CDR3: CATSDNTGGFEQFF
size: NA; D: NA; V: TRBV10-3; J: TRBJ2-3; DNA: TGTGCCACCTACGGGACATCCTCTAGCACAGATACGCAGTATTTT; CDR3: CATYGTSSSTDTQYF
size: once; D: NA; V: TRBV5-1; J: TRBJ1-1; DNA: TGCGCCAGCAGCTCAAAAGGAACAGGCGGGAACACTGAAGCTTTCTTT; CDR3: CASSSKGTGGNTEAFF
size: NA; D: TRBD2; V: TRBV19; J: TRBJ2-5; DNA: TGTGCCAGTAGTTATACTAGCGGGGGGGCATACCAAGAGACCCAGTACTTC; CDR3: CASSYTSGGAYQETQYF
size: NA; D: NA; V: TRBV30; J: TRBJ2-1; DNA: TGTGCCTGGAGTATCGCGCCCTCCTACAATGAGCAGTTCTTC; CDR3: CAWSIAPSYNEQFF
size: NA; D: NA; V: TRBV7-2; J: TRBJ1-3; DNA: TGTGCCAGCAGCTTAGTAGCAGGGGGAAACACCATATATTTT; CDR3: CASSLVAGGNTIYF
size: NA; D: NA; V: TRBV19; J: TRBJ1-6; DNA: TGTGCCAGTAGTATAGCGGGACATAGGGATCCCCTCCACTTT; CDR3: CASSIAGHRDPLHF
size: NA; D: TRBD2; V: TRBV3-1/TRBV3-2; J: TRBJ2-1; DNA: TGTGCCAGCAGCCAGGTGGGACTAGCGGGAGGCGGTGAGCAGTTCTTC; CDR3: CASSQVGLAGGGEQFF
size: NA; D: NA; V: TRBV27; J: TRBJ1-1; DNA: TGTGCCAGCAGTTTAAGCGGCCTAAGGGAAGCTTTCTTT; CDR3: CASSLSGLREAFF
size: once; D: TRBD2; V: TRBV5-1; J: TRBJ2-1; DNA: TGCGCCAGCAGCTTGCCCGGGACTAGCGGGTACAATGAGCAGTTCTTC; CDR3: CASSLPGTSGYNEQFF
size: NA; D: TRBD1; V: TRBV19; J: TRBJ1-5; DNA: TGTGCCAGTAGCCTAGGACAGGGAATGGGAAATCAGCCCCAGCATTTT; CDR3: CASSLGQGMGNQPQHF
size: NA; D: NA; V: TRBV6-5; J: TRBJ2-5; DNA: TGTGCCAGCAGTTACTCGAAGTCCAGGGCTGGGCGGACCCAGTACTTC; CDR3: CASSYSKSRAGRTQYF
size: once; D: NA; V: TRBV30; J: TRBJ2-3; DNA: TGTGCCTGGAGTGTACCCCCCGGGGCAGATACGCAGTATTTT; CDR3: CAWSVPPGADTQYF
size: NA; D: NA; V: TRBV27; J: TRBJ2-7; DNA: TGTGCCACCAGCCTCGGTCAATCCTACGAGCAGTACTTC; CDR3: CATSLGQSYEQYF
size: NA; D: NA; V: TRBV9; J: TRBJ2-1; DNA: TGTGCCAGCAGCCAGTCCTACAATGAGCAGTTCTTC; CDR3: CASSQSYNEQFF
size: NA; D: TRBD1; V: TRBV18; J: TRBJ1-1; DNA: TGTGCCAGCTCACCGGACAGGGGGCTGGAGGGTGAAGCTTTCTTT; CDR3: CASSPDRGLEGEAFF
size: NA; D: TRBD1; V: TRBV2; J: TRBJ2-7; DNA: TGTGCCAGCAGTCCCCGGGACAGGCCCTACGAGCAGTACTTC; CDR3: CASSPRDRPYEQYF
size: NA; D: NA; V: TRBV7-9; J: TRBJ1-6; DNA: TGTGCCAGCAGCTTAGTATGGGGTTCGGGGAATTCACCCCTCCACTTT; CDR3: CASSLVWGSGNSPLHF
size: NA; D: TRBD1; V: TRBV4-2; J: TRBJ2-7; DNA: TGTGCCAGCAGCCACCCTGGACAGGGGGGCTCCTACGAGCAGTACTTC; CDR3: CASSHPGQGGSYEQYF
size: NA; D: TRBD2; V: TRBV28; J: TRBJ2-2; DNA: TGTGCCAGCAGCTCCACTAGCGGGTTATCACTCGCGAACACCGGGGAGCTGTTTTTT; CDR3: CASSSTSGLSLANTGELFF
size: NA; D: TRBD2; V: TRBV4-2; J: TRBJ2-5; DNA: TGTGCCAGCAGCCGTACTTTAGCGGGAGGCCTCCAAGAGACCCAGTACTTC; CDR3: CASSRTLAGGLQETQYF
size: NA; D: NA; V: TRBV7-3; J: TRBJ2-3; DNA: TGTGCCAGCAGCTTAGGTGGGGCCACAGATACGCAGTATTTT; CDR3: CASSLGGATDTQYF
size: NA; D: TRBD1; V: TRBV7-2; J: TRBJ1-6; DNA: TGTGCCAGCAGTCCACAGGGGGCTGGGTATAATTCACCCCTCCACTTT; CDR3: CASSPQGAGYNSPLHF
size: NA; D: NA; V: TRBV13; J: TRBJ1-6; DNA: TGTGCCAGCAGCTTAGTCAGGGTGGGATCACCCCTCCACTTT; CDR3: CASSLVRVGSPLHF
size: NA; D: NA; V: TRBV27; J: TRBJ2-7; DNA: TGTGCCAGCAGTTTAGCCGGGACCTACGAGCAGTACTTC; CDR3: CASSLAGTYEQYF
size: NA; D: NA; V: TRBV21-1; J: TRBJ1-1; DNA: TGTGCCAGCAGCAAAGTTGTGGGGGCCAACACTGAAGCTTTCTTT; CDR3: CASSKVVGANTEAFF
size: NA; D: NA; V: TRBV28; J: TRBJ1-4; DNA: TGTGCCAGCAGTCAGGAGCGAGGGAGGGCGGGAAAACTGTTTTTT; CDR3: CASSQERGRAGKLFF
size: once; D: NA; V: TRBV4-3; J: TRBJ2-4; DNA: TGCGCCAGCAGTCCGGGTCGCGGTCAAAACATTCAGTACTTC; CDR3: CASSPGRGQNIQYF
size: NA; D: TRBD2; V: TRBV4-3; J: TRBJ2-3; DNA: TGCGCCAGCAGCCAAGATCCCAGCGGGAGGGATCCCACGCAGTATTTT; CDR3: CASSQDPSGRDPTQYF
size: NA; D: NA; V: TRBV19; J: TRBJ1-5; DNA: TGTGCCAGTAGTATGCCGAGACAGGTCGGGTCTAGCAATCAGCCCCAGCATTTT; CDR3: CASSMPRQVGSSNQPQHF
size: NA; D: NA; V: TRBV29-1; J: TRBJ2-3; DNA: TGCAGCGTTACAAGGCGGTACACAGATACGCAGTATTTT; CDR3: CSVTRRYTDTQYF
size: once; D: NA; V: TRBV13; J: TRBJ2-7; DNA: TGTGCCAGCAGCGCCGACAGGAGCCACGAGCAGTACTTC; CDR3: CASSADRSHEQYF
size: few; D: NA; V: TRBV19; J: TRBJ1-1; DNA: TGTGCCAGTAGTACTGACCAGGGGACTAGCGCGGCCGCTTTCTTT; CDR3: CASSTDQGTSAAAFF
size: once; D: TRBD1; V: TRBV7-9; J: TRBJ1-2; DNA: TGTGCCAGCAGCTTCTTAGGGGGCGATAACTATGGCTACACCTTC; CDR3: CASSFLGGDNYGYTF
size: NA; D: TRBD2; V: TRBV19; J: TRBJ2-1; DNA: TGTGCCAGTCAACTGACTAGCGGAGTTAATGAGCAGTTCTTC; CDR3: CASQLTSGVNEQFF
size: NA; D: NA; V: TRBV6-5; J: TRBJ2-4; DNA: TGTGCCAGCAGTTACTCGTCTCGACTGACAGCTAACATTCAGTACTTC; CDR3: CASSYSSRLTANIQYF
size: once; D: NA; V: TRBV11-2; J: TRBJ2-7; DNA: TGTGCCAGCAGCTTAAACGCAGGGCCCTACGAGCAGTACTTC; CDR3: CASSLNAGPYEQYF
size: NA; D: TRBD1; V: TRBV25-1; J: TRBJ1-4; DNA: TGTGCCAGCTCGAATCGGGACAGCACTTTTGAAAAACTGTTTTTT; CDR3: CASSNRDSTFEKLFF
size: once; D: NA; V: TRBV6-2/TRBV6-3; J: TRBJ1-1; DNA: TGTGCCAGCAGCCTAACCGACGGAGGGTTCGGCACTGAAGCTTTCTTT; CDR3: CASSLTDGGFGTEAFF
size: NA; D: TRBD2; V: TRBV6-5; J: TRBJ2-1; DNA: TGTGCCAGCAGCAGGACTAGTTTGGATGAGCAGTTCTTC; CDR3: CASSRTSLDEQFF
size: NA; D: NA; V: TRBV4-3; J: TRBJ2-7; DNA: TGCGCCAGCAGCCAAGAGCCTGGGGGCATTATGGTCGAGCAGTACTTC; CDR3: CASSQEPGGIMVEQYF
size: NA; D: TRBD2; V: TRBV7-9; J: TRBJ2-7; DNA: TGTGCCAGCAGCCCGACTAGCGGGAGGTCCTACGAGCAGTACTTC; CDR3: CASSPTSGRSYEQYF
size: NA; D: TRBD2; V: TRBV11-2; J: TRBJ2-1; DNA: TGTGCCAGCAGCAAAACTAGCGGGGGGGCGAATGAGCAGTTCTTC; CDR3: CASSKTSGGANEQFF
size: NA; D: NA; V: TRBV19; J: TRBJ1-1; DNA: TGTGCCAGTAGTTGGCAGGGGATAGAAACTGAAGCTTTCTTT; CDR3: CASSWQGIETEAFF
size: NA; D: NA; V: TRBV7-9; J: TRBJ2-3; DNA: TGTGCCAGCAGCCCCAAGACGGAGTTAATCACAGATACGCAGTATTTT; CDR3: CASSPKTELITDTQYF
size: NA; D: NA; V: TRBV28; J: TRBJ2-5; DNA: TGTGCCAGCAGTCCTGCTACGACTGGGACCCAGTACTTC; CDR3: CASSPATTGTQYF
size: NA; D: NA; V: TRBV13; J: TRBJ1-2; DNA: TGTGCCAGCAGCCCCCGAGGGCACGAAAACTATGGCTACACCTTC; CDR3: CASSPRGHENYGYTF
size: NA; D: TRBD1; V: TRBV7-9; J: TRBJ1-2; DNA: TGTGCCAGCAGCTTAGCGGCCAGGACAGGCGGCTACACCTTC; CDR3: CASSLAARTGGYTF
size: NA; D: NA; V: TRBV30; J: TRBJ1-6; DNA: TGTGCCTGGACCCCAAGGAGTGGTTTGGGAGGATCACCCCTCCACTTT; CDR3: CAWTPRSGLGGSPLHF
size: once; D: NA; V: TRBV29-1; J: TRBJ1-1; DNA: TGCAGCGTGGGGGCCGGGCAGGTGAACACTGAAGCTTTCTTT; CDR3: CSVGAGQVNTEAFF
size: NA; D: NA; V: TRBV7-9; J: TRBJ1-1; DNA: TGTGCCAGCAGCCCAAAGGGGTACACTGAAGCTTTCTTT; CDR3: CASSPKGYTEAFF
size: NA; D: NA; V: TRBV19; J: TRBJ1-5; DNA: TGTGCCAGTAGGACACAGAGCAATCAGCCCCAGCATTTT; CDR3: CASRTQSNQPQHF